The next 25 T cell receptor beta chains were all read from a single sample in a study of blood T cell repertoires in COVID-19. Only in-frame clones appear in the TCRdb table, and some are missing; sequencing was by immunoSEQ multiplex PCR. The sample includes around 54,000 clones, 75% to 95% of them seen just once. Material for sequencing was peripheral blood. Source of these receptors: a woman aged 40 to 50 with active COVID-19.

As to this clone: Its ends do not fully match the called genes, so a read error is possible. The chain joins TRBV5-1 to TRBJ2-5; 8 bases match TRBD2. This CDR3 is 15 amino acids long. Germline V gene lookup returns CDR1 SGHRS and CDR2 YFSETQ. CDR3 amino acids: CASSAFTSGQGTQYF. The DNA for the CDR3 is TGCGCCAGCAGCGCGTTCACTAGCGGTCAAGGGACCCAGTACTTC.

The gene calls are TRBV3-1 (or the pseudogene TRBV3-2) and TRBJ2-2, with 14 bases aligning to TRBD2. Per the germline V gene, CDR1 is LGHDT and CDR2 is YNNKEL (reference sequence). V lost 4 bases to trimming and J lost 4 bases; unmatched junction nucleotides: 14. This CDR3 contains 20 residues. DNA for the CDR3: TGTGCCAGCAGCCCAGGCGCTCGGGGACTAGCGGGGGCACTCACCGGGGAGCTGTTTTTT. Protein sequence: CASSPGARGLAGALTGELFF.

DNA for the CDR3: TGTGCCAGTAGTATAGCCAGGTTCAATCAGCCCCAGCATTTT. Translating gives CASSIARFNQPQHF. The chain combines TRBV19 with TRBJ1-5; D call uncertain. CDR3 length: 14 amino acids. In germline, CDR1 is LNHDA, CDR2 SQIVND (reference sequence). Deletions cut 1 base from V and 3 bases from J, with 7 bases between.

This clone was counted a single time. The gene calls are TRBV5-1 and TRBJ1-4; 10 bases map to TRBD1. J was trimmed by 6 bases and V by 8 bases; bases with no gene match: 7. Per germline, CDR1 SGHRS and CDR2 YFSETQ. The CDR3 has 14 residues. CDR3 coding DNA: TGCGCCAGTTCAACCGGGACAGGGGATGAAAAACTGTTTTTT. This encodes CASSTGTGDEKLFF.

The gene calls are TRBV6-5 and TRBJ2-3, with TRBD1 matching 7 bases. This CDR3 has 14 amino acids. V shed 6 bases, J shed 1 base, and the junction held 4 bases outside the gene matches. Germline V gene data show CDR1 as MNHEY and CDR2 as SVGAGI. The CDR3 spells CASRVTGGTDTQYF. CDR3 coding DNA: TGTGCCAGCAGGGTCACAGGGGGCACAGATACGCAGTATTTT.

The chain employs TRBV18 and TRBJ2-5; 9 bases fit TRBD2. The CDR3 sequence is 13 residues long. The germline V gene has CDR1 KGHSH and CDR2 LQKENI. The V and J ends lost 3 bases and 5 bases, in that order; junction bases with no gene match: 1. The DNA of the CDR3 is TGTGCCAGCTCACCCGGACTAGCGGAGACCCAGTACTTC. It specifies CASSPGLAETQYF.

The CDR3 loop reads CASSFGTGNTEAFF. The CDR3 DNA follows: TGCGCCAGCAGCTTTGGGACAGGTAACACTGAAGCTTTCTTT. V and J are TRBV5-1 and TRBJ1-1, with 8 bases fitting TRBD1. CDR1 and CDR2 from the germline V gene are SGHRS and YFSETQ. This CDR3 region has 14 residues. Unmatched junction bases numbered 2, after V lost 2 bases and J lost 2 bases.

This chain links TRBV3-1 (or the pseudogene TRBV3-2) with TRBJ1-3, with D possibly being TRBD1 (6 bases). From germline, CDR1 is LGHDT and CDR2 YNNKEL (reference sequence). The CDR3 is made up of 15 amino acids. Trimming pared 4 bases from V and 2 bases from J, leaving 12 bases between. CDR3 DNA sequence: TGTGCCAGCAGCCGTGGGGCAGGGGCTGGAAACACCATATATTTT. Its translation is CASSRGAGAGNTIYF.

In this sample, this clone turned up once. The chain couples TRBV2 to TRBJ1-4; 7 bases map to TRBD1. Germline V gene sequence: CDR1 SNHLY, CDR2 FYNNEI. There are 15 residues in the CDR3. V dropped 4 bases and J dropped 8; count of bases not matched to a gene: 10. The CDR3 sequence: CASSAQGTLKEKLFF. DNA for the CDR3: TGTGCCAGCAGTGCACAGGGGACCTTGAAGGAAAAACTGTTTTTT. Full variable domain (missing parts from reference TRBV2 and TRBJ1-4): EPEVTQTPSHQVTQMGQEVILRCVPISNHLYFYWYRQILGQKVEFLVSFYNNEISEKSEIFDDQFSVERPDGSNFTLKIRSTKLEDSAMYFCASSAQGTLKEKLFFGSGTQLSVL.

The genes are TRBV12-3 or TRBV12-4 and TRBJ2-7; D not resolved. The CDR3 covers 13 residues. The V end was cut by 6 bases, the J end by 7 bases, with 16 bases between. The CDR3 spells CASRSSGVEEQYF. DNA of the CDR3: TGTGCCAGCAGGTCATCCGGAGTGGAAGAGCAGTACTTC.

This chain connects TRBV6-5 to TRBJ2-7; the D is unclear. This CDR3 has 15 amino acids. The V gene's germline CDR1 is MNHEY and CDR2 SVGAGI. Trimming stripped 0 bases from V and 1 base from J, with 10 bases between. CDR3 nucleotide sequence: TGTGCCAGCAGTTACTCGAACAGCCGGTCCTACGAGCAGTACTTC. This sequence encodes CASSYSNSRSYEQYF.

The chain carries TRBV5-1 and TRBJ2-7; 12 positions agree with TRBD2. This CDR3 is 14 amino acids long. Unmatched junction bases numbered 3, after V lost 5 bases and J lost 3 bases. CDR1 is SGHRS and CDR2 is YFSETQ in the germline V gene. The CDR3 here is CASRRTSGVYEQYF. Here the CDR3 DNA reads TGCGCCAGCAGGAGGACTAGCGGGGTCTACGAGCAGTACTTC.

V usage is TRBV5-8 and J usage is TRBJ2-7; 8 positions agree with TRBD1. The germline gives CDR1 SGHTS, CDR2 YDEGEE. With 6 bases clipped from V and 10 bases from J, the junction kept 15 bases outside the gene matches. This CDR3 contains 14 residues. The CDR3 region is CASNPRTGRVEQYF. CDR3 coding DNA: TGTGCCAGCAACCCTAGGACAGGGAGAGTGGAACAGTACTTC.

The J gene is TRBJ2-5, the V gene TRBV4-2; 10 bases match TRBD2. The germline V gene encodes CDR1 LGHNA and CDR2 YNFKEQ. The V segment lost 1 base and the J segment 5 bases; nucleotides outside the gene matches: 7. This CDR3 is 16 amino acids long. This chain's CDR3 is CASSQAPQAGGETQYF. CDR3 nucleotide sequence: TGTGCCAGCAGCCAAGCACCTCAAGCGGGGGGGGAGACCCAGTACTTC.

The V call is TRBV18, the J call TRBJ2-7; the D gene is possibly TRBD2 (5 bases). V was cut by 2 bases and J by 3 bases, with 14 bases left in between. Germline V gives CDR1 KGHSH, CDR2 LQKENI. The length of the CDR3 is 15 residues. The CDR3: CASSPEGLGNYEQYF. CDR3 sequence (DNA): TGTGCCAGCTCACCAGAGGGTTTGGGGAACTACGAGCAGTACTTC.

The genes are TRBV19 and TRBJ2-7; 9 positions agree with TRBD2. CDR1 is LNHDA, CDR2 SQIVND, per germline (reference sequence). The CDR3 totals 14 residues. The V segment lost 1 base and the J segment 6 bases; nucleotides outside the gene matches: 4. CDR3 sequence: CASSIAGGRGEQYF. The CDR3 nucleotides are TGTGCCAGTAGTATAGCAGGCGGGAGGGGCGAGCAGTACTTC.

The J gene is TRBJ2-7, the V gene TRBV29-1, with a weak D call TRBD1 (5 bases). Germline assignment: CDR1 SQVTM and CDR2 ANQGSEA. This CDR3 region has 14 residues. V was cut by 6 bases and J by 5 bases, with 20 bases left in between. In nucleotides, the CDR3 is TGCAGCGTCGGAACCCATTCCGCAGGGAACGAGCAGTACTTC. The encoded protein is CSVGTHSAGNEQYF.

In DNA, the CDR3 is TGTGCCAGCAGCCCCTTGGTGTTAGCCAATGAGCAGTTCTTC. It codes for CASSPLVLANEQFF. J is TRBJ2-1 and V is TRBV11-3; D unresolved. Trimming took off 5 bases at V and 6 bases at J, with 14 bases between the two ends. The length of the CDR3 is 14 residues. Per germline, CDR1 SGHNT and CDR2 YENEEA. The full variable domain, in which reference TRBV11-3 and TRBJ2-1 provide the parts outside the CDR3, is EAGVVQSPRYKIIEKKQPVAFWCNPISGHNTLYWYLQNLGQGPELLIRYENEEAVDDSQLPKDRFSAERLKGVDSTLKIQPAELGDSAVYLCASSPLVLANEQFFGPGTRLTVL.

The chain links TRBV30 to TRBJ1-6; no clear D gene. The germline V and J ends were trimmed by 4 bases and 7 bases, with 14 bases remaining between them. From germline, CDR1 is GTSNPN and CDR2 SVGIG (reference sequence). CDR3 size: 14 residues. CDR3 amino acids: CAWTRNRLNSPLHF. CDR3 nucleotide sequence: TGTGCCTGGACTAGGAACAGACTAAATTCACCCCTCCACTTT.

The V call is TRBV7-3, the J call TRBJ1-1, with D possibly TRBD1 on 5 matching bases. The V and J ends lost 5 bases and 0 bases respectively, with 7 bases between them. There are 13 residues in the CDR3. Germline loops: CDR1 SGHTA, CDR2 FQGTGA. The CDR3: CASSPTVNTEAFF. The CDR3 DNA follows: TGTGCCAGCAGCCCGACAGTGAACACTGAAGCTTTCTTT.

V is TRBV19 and J is TRBJ1-6, with D possibly TRBD1 on 5 matching bases. The V gene lost 5 bases and the J gene lost 3 bases, with 5 bases spanning the gap. The CDR3 spans 13 residues. Germline lookup yields CDR1 LNHDA and CDR2 SQIVND (reference sequence). CDR3 region: CASSGHYNSPLHF. DNA of the CDR3: TGTGCCAGTAGTGGACACTATAATTCACCCCTCCACTTT.

The chain combines TRBV7-2 with TRBJ1-1; TRBD1 is a possible D gene (6 bases). CDR3 length equals 16 residues. CDR1 and CDR2 (germline): SGHTA, FQGNSA. V was trimmed by 5 bases and J by 0 bases, leaving 16 bases between them. The CDR3 DNA reads as TGTGCCAGCAGCACCCGACAGGTCAACCTGAACACTGAAGCTTTCTTT. Protein: CASSTRQVNLNTEAFF. Filled out from reference TRBV7-2 and TRBJ1-1, the complete variable domain reads GAGVSQSPSNKVTEKGKDVELRCDPISGHTALYWYRQSLGQGLEFLIYFQGNSAPDKSGLPSDRFSAERTGGSVSTLTIQRTQQEDSAVYLCASSTRQVNLNTEAFFGQGTRLTVV.

This chain joins TRBV10-3 and TRBJ1-3, with unresolved D. V was shortened by 5 bases and J by 4 bases, with 6 bases between the two germline ends. Germline assignment: CDR1 ENHRY and CDR2 SYGVKD. This CDR3 comprises 12 residues. The CDR3 loop is CAISLKGNTIYF. The CDR3 DNA reads as TGTGCCATCAGTCTTAAAGGAAACACCATATATTTT.

V gene TRBV25-1 combines with J gene TRBJ1-4; possibly TRBD1 for D (5 bases). V dropped 3 bases and J dropped 4 bases, with 12 bases sitting between them. Germline values: CDR1 MGHDK, CDR2 SYGVNS. The CDR3 length is 15 residues. CDR3 in amino acids: CASSDLRGFNEKLFF. DNA for the CDR3: TGTGCCAGCAGTGACCTAAGGGGATTTAATGAAAAACTGTTTTTT.

The V gene is TRBV10-3, the J gene TRBJ2-7; 7 nucleotides align to TRBD1. Germline lookup yields CDR1 ENHRY and CDR2 SYGVKD. This CDR3 spans 14 amino acids. V was pared by 6 bases and J by 2 bases, with 7 bases of the junction left unmatched. CDR3 amino acids: CAISKRDSTYEQYF. Written as DNA, the CDR3 is TGTGCCATCAGCAAAAGGGACAGTACCTACGAGCAGTACTTC.